What follows are 28 T cell receptor beta chains derived from one specimen sequenced in a study of blood T cell repertoires in COVID-19. Sequencing used immunoSEQ multiplex PCR; TCRdb keeps in-frame clones, though not all of them. This table has 270,000 or so clones, 83% appearing once. The specimen was peripheral blood. Receptor source: a woman aged 45 to 65 who had recovered from COVID-19.

This sequence joins TRBV7-2 and TRBJ2-7, with TRBD2 matching over 7 bases. Per the germline V gene, CDR1 is SGHTA and CDR2 is FQGNSA. V trimming: 3 bases; J trimming: 2 bases; junction bases outside the gene matches: 4. The CDR3 consists of 14 residues. The CDR3 is CASSFTAGAYEQYF. CDR3 in DNA: TGTGCCAGCAGCTTCACGGCGGGGGCCTACGAGCAGTACTTC.

The rearrangement uses TRBV20-1 and TRBJ2-1, with a weak D call TRBD1 (6 bases). The V end lost 3 bases, the J end lost 6 bases, and 21 bases lay between the germline ends. Germline V CDR1 and CDR2: DFQATT, SNEGSKA (reference sequence). This CDR3 is 16 amino acids long. Here the CDR3 reads CSASNTGYIGGNEQFF. CDR3 bases: TGCAGTGCTAGTAATACCGGTTACATAGGGGGCAATGAGCAGTTCTTC.

The rearrangement uses TRBV13 and TRBJ1-5; 12 positions match TRBD1. There are 15 residues in the CDR3. The ends lost 5 bases at V and 6 bases at J; junction bases unmatched: 5. Germline CDR1 is PRHDT and CDR2 is FYEKMQ (reference sequence). The CDR3 bases are TGTGCCAGCAGCCTGGGACAGGGGGCCACTCAGCCCCAGCATTTT. This gives the protein CASSLGQGATQPQHF.

The rearrangement uses TRBV4-3 and TRBJ2-6; perhaps TRBD1 as D (6 bases). V was cut by 0 bases and J by 1 base, with 7 bases left in between. The CDR3 covers 16 residues. The germline V gene has CDR1 LGHNA and CDR2 YSLEER. CDR3 residues: CASSQEGTSGANVLTF. CDR3 DNA sequence: TGCGCCAGCAGCCAAGAAGGGACATCTGGGGCCAACGTCCTGACTTTC.

DNA of the CDR3: TGCGCCAGCAGCGCCACAGGGGACAGCTCCTACAATGAGCAGTTCTTC. Protein product: CASSATGDSSYNEQFF. The rearrangement uses TRBV5-1 and TRBJ2-1, with TRBD1 matching over 7 bases. The V gene's germline CDR1 is SGHRS and CDR2 YFSETQ. J lost 0 bases, V lost 4 bases, and 7 bases had no gene match. There are 16 residues in the CDR3.

This clone turned up a few times. This chain links TRBV5-6 with TRBJ1-6; no clear D. V shed 4 bases and J shed 7 bases, with 15 bases lying between them. The CDR3 runs to 15 residues. The V gene's germline CDR1 is SGHDT and CDR2 YYEEEE. In DNA form, the CDR3 reads TGTGCCAGCAGCGGTCTCGCGGGGTACAATTCACCCCTCCACTTT. This translates into CASSGLAGYNSPLHF.

V is TRBV7-9 and J is TRBJ1-1, with D possibly being TRBD1 (6 bases). The length of the CDR3 is 14 residues. Germline assignment: CDR1 SEHNR and CDR2 FQNEAQ (reference sequence). V lost 5 bases, J lost 1 base, and 11 bases lay in between. CDR3 bases: TGTGCCAGCAGCCCTTCAGGGGCGAACACTGAAGCTTTCTTT. Protein: CASSPSGANTEAFF.

This clone occurred a few times. The chain combines TRBV9 with TRBJ1-1; perhaps TRBD1 as D (6 bases). Germline lookup yields CDR1 SGDLS and CDR2 YYNGEE. The germline V and J ends were trimmed by 0 bases and 0 bases, with 12 bases remaining between them. This CDR3 comprises 16 residues. CDR3 nucleotides: TGTGCCAGCAGCGTAGACCCACAGGGTGTGAACACTGAAGCTTTCTTT. It translates to CASSVDPQGVNTEAFF.

V usage is TRBV29-1 and J usage is TRBJ2-5, with 10 bases identical to TRBD2. V lost 8 bases, J lost 3 bases, and 6 bases stayed unmatched. This CDR3 has 13 amino acids. Per germline, CDR1 SQVTM and CDR2 ANQGSEA. The CDR3 DNA reads TGCAGCTCCAGGACTAGCGGAAAAGAGACCCAGTACTTC. Protein product: CSSRTSGKETQYF.

This chain links TRBV18 with TRBJ1-4; D ambiguous. V was clipped by 5 bases and J by 8 bases, with 12 bases between them. This CDR3 comprises 13 residues. The germline V gene has CDR1 KGHSH and CDR2 LQKENI. This CDR3 reads CASSETTNEKLFF. CDR3 DNA: TGTGCCAGCTCAGAAACCACAAACGAAAAACTGTTTTTT.

In its sample, this clone was seen a few times. CDR3 coding DNA: TGTGCCAGCAGCCCCGTCCCGAGTTCTGGAAACACCATATATTTT. It translates to CASSPVPSSGNTIYF. V usage is TRBV4-2 and J usage is TRBJ1-3, with D hard to call. The V end was cut by 4 bases, the J end by 1 base, with 11 bases between. The length of the CDR3 is 15 residues. Germline V gives CDR1 LGHNA, CDR2 YNFKEQ.

This clone was picked up one time. The chain has TRBV28 and TRBJ1-5, with D maybe TRBD1 (5 bases). CDR3 length equals 13 residues. In germline, CDR1 is MDHEN, CDR2 SYDVKM. V lost 7 bases and J 10 bases, leaving 17 bases between the germline ends. The CDR3 DNA reads as TGTGCCAGCACCCTATCCCAGGGAGGTCCCCAGCATTTT. Translated: CASTLSQGGPQHF. Full variable domain (outside the CDR3, taken from reference TRBV28 and TRBJ1-5): DVKVTQSSRYLVKRTGEKVFLECVQDMDHENMFWYRQDPGLGLRLIYFSYDVKMKEKGDIPEGYSVSREKKERFSLILESASTNQTSMYLCASTLSQGGPQHFGDGTRLSIL.

The chain is built from TRBV6-1 and TRBJ1-1; unclear D gene. Germline values: CDR1 MNHNS, CDR2 SASEGT. The length of the CDR3 is 13 residues. Trimming stripped 3 bases from V and 0 bases from J, with 5 bases between. The DNA for the CDR3 is TGTGCCAGCAGTGACACGGTGAACACTGAAGCTTTCTTT. Its protein product is CASSDTVNTEAFF.

The gene calls are TRBV11-1 and TRBJ2-2; D is possibly TRBD2 (5 bases). Germline CDR1 reads SGHAT; CDR2 reads FQDESV (reference sequence). The CDR3 runs to 13 residues. Between the trimmed V and J ends, which lost 10 bases and 6 bases, there was a span of 15 bases. The CDR3 DNA follows: TGTGCCACCCCTGGGGAGTTGGCCGGGGAGCTGTTTTTT. It is translated as CATPGELAGELFF. Full variable domain (missing parts from reference TRBV11-1 and TRBJ2-2): EAEVAQSPRYKITEKSQAVAFWCDPISGHATLYWYRQILGQGPELLVQFQDESVVDDSQLPKDRFSAERLKGVDSTLKIQPAELGDSAMYLCATPGELAGELFFGEGSRLTVL.

This rearrangement joins TRBV7-2 to TRBJ1-6; 11 bases agree with TRBD1. The CDR3 sequence is 15 residues long. Germline CDR1 reads SGHTA; CDR2 reads FQGNSA. The J segment lost 9 bases and the V segment lost 2 bases, leaving 3 bases of the junction unmatched. This CDR3 is CASSLRGQGVSPLHF. The CDR3 DNA follows: TGTGCCAGCAGCTTACGGGGACAGGGGGTTTCACCCCTCCACTTT.

In the case of this clone: One end of the junction fails to match germline, which may point to a read error. The V and J genes are TRBV3-1 (or the pseudogene TRBV3-2) and TRBJ1-2, with D uncertain. Looked up from germline, CDR1 is LGHDT and CDR2 is YNNKEL (reference sequence). CDR3 length equals 13 residues. The CDR3 protein is CASSQVGGSGCTF. The CDR3 region has the DNA TGTGCCAGCAGCCAGGTGGGAGGGTCTGGCTGCACCTTC.

This chain uses TRBV9 with TRBJ1-1; 7 bases are shared with TRBD1. This CDR3 is 11 amino acids long. Germline assignment: CDR1 SGDLS and CDR2 YYNGEE. The V segment lost 3 bases and the J segment 9 bases; nucleotides outside the gene matches: 2. CDR3 protein: CASSGDRQAFF. The CDR3 coding sequence is TGTGCCAGCAGCGGGGACAGACAAGCTTTCTTT.

This rearrangement joins TRBV28 to TRBJ1-4; D may be TRBD1 (6 bases). This CDR3 comprises 15 residues. V was clipped by 6 bases and J by 8 bases, with 19 bases between them. Germline V gene sequence: CDR1 MDHEN, CDR2 SYDVKM. The CDR3 nucleotides are TGTGCCAGCAGCCGCCCGCAGGGGTCTCGCGAAAAACTGTTTTTT. Translated, it gives CASSRPQGSREKLFF. Together with reference TRBV28 and TRBJ1-4, the CDR3 gives the full variable domain: DVKVTQSSRYLVKRTGEKVFLECVQDMDHENMFWYRQDPGLGLRLIYFSYDVKMKEKGDIPEGYSVSREKKERFSLILESASTNQTSMYLCASSRPQGSREKLFFGSGTQLSVL.

V and J are TRBV2 and TRBJ1-4; 11 nucleotides align to TRBD1. Germline assignment: CDR1 SNHLY and CDR2 FYNNEI. V gave up 5 bases and J gave up 4 bases; unmatched junction bases: 6. The CDR3 length is 16 residues. Written as DNA, the CDR3 is TGTGCCAGCAGTACGGACAGGGGGCGCGTTAATGAAAAACTGTTTTTT. This gives the protein CASSTDRGRVNEKLFF.

The chain carries TRBV20-1 and TRBJ1-1, with 9 bases lining up with TRBD1. After removal of 6 bases from V and 10 bases from J, the junction contained 6 bases not matched to a gene. Germline values: CDR1 DFQATT, CDR2 SNEGSKA (reference sequence). The CDR3 length is 11 residues. CDR3 residues: CSAPDRGAAFF. The CDR3 DNA reads as TGCAGTGCCCCGGACAGGGGAGCAGCTTTCTTT.

J is TRBJ2-3 and V is TRBV6-5; 8 nucleotides match TRBD2. V shed 2 bases, J shed 0 bases, and the junction held 1 base outside the gene matches. This CDR3 has 15 residues. The V gene's germline CDR1 is MNHEY and CDR2 SVGAGI. The CDR3 loop reads CASSYPSGSTDTQYF. For the CDR3, the DNA is TGTGCCAGCAGTTACCCTAGCGGGAGCACAGATACGCAGTATTTT.

The chain has TRBV19 and TRBJ1-2, with 7 bases fitting TRBD1. V lost 5 bases and J lost 4; bases outside the gene matches: 4. The CDR3 is 13 amino acids. Germline V gene lookup returns CDR1 LNHDA and CDR2 SQIVND (reference sequence). The CDR3 DNA follows: TGTGCCAGTAGTCCGGGACAGCTCTATGGCTACACCTTC. It is translated as CASSPGQLYGYTF.

The rearrangement uses TRBV27 and TRBJ2-3; a weak D match, TRBD2 (7 bases). The CDR3 consists of 15 residues. Germline lookup yields CDR1 MNHEY and CDR2 SMNVEV (reference sequence). V was cut by 7 bases and J by 5 bases, with 19 bases left in between. CDR3 bases: TGTGCCAGCACCCTTGGGGGGGGCAGGGGAGATACGCAGTATTTT. This translates into CASTLGGGRGDTQYF.

This clone was recorded once. V is TRBV30 and J is TRBJ2-2; 11 bases are a match to TRBD1. The CDR3 is 16 amino acids. Germline values: CDR1 GTSNPN, CDR2 SVGIG (reference sequence). The trim removed 3 bases at V and 6 bases at J, leaving 9 bases unmatched. CDR3 protein: CAWSDLGTGGSGELFF. In nucleotides, the CDR3 is TGTGCCTGGAGCGACCTAGGGACAGGGGGATCCGGGGAGCTGTTTTTT.

This clone showed up just a few times. The V and J genes are TRBV6-2 or TRBV6-3 and TRBJ2-6; D unclear. The length of the CDR3 is 17 residues. CDR1 and CDR2 (germline): MNHEY, SVGEGT. Trimming took 3 bases from V and 0 from J, leaving 12 bases between them. For the CDR3, the DNA is TGTGCCAGCAGTTATCTGAGGCTGATCTCTGGGGCCAACGTCCTGACTTTC. Its translation: CASSYLRLISGANVLTF.

This sequence joins TRBV7-3 and TRBJ1-1; maybe TRBD1 (6 bases). V was pared by 4 bases and J by 1 base, with 10 bases between. The germline gives CDR1 SGHTA, CDR2 FQGTGA. The CDR3 totals 14 residues. The CDR3 DNA follows: TGTGCCAGCAGCTCAGGGGCCCGGAACACTGAAGCTTTCTTT. As protein: CASSSGARNTEAFF.

V is TRBV4-2 and J is TRBJ2-7, with 9 bases aligning to TRBD1. With V trimmed by 1 base and J by 3 bases, 1 base remained unmatched. Germline V lookup: CDR1 LGHNA, CDR2 YNFKEQ. CDR3 length equals 14 residues. The CDR3 reads CASSQGQGDYEQYF. In nucleotides, the CDR3 is TGTGCCAGCAGCCAAGGACAGGGGGACTACGAGCAGTACTTC.

The V gene is TRBV6-5, the J gene TRBJ1-1; D perhaps matches TRBD1 (6 bases). This CDR3 is built from 15 residues. V was pared by 6 bases and J by 2 bases, with 16 bases between. Germline loops: CDR1 MNHEY, CDR2 SVGAGI. The CDR3 DNA is TGTGCCAGCAGATACGCAGGGGCTGCCAACACTGAAGCTTTCTTT. It translates to CASRYAGAANTEAFF.